The 31 T cell receptor beta chains given below trace back to one sample, sequenced in a study of blood T cell repertoires in COVID-19. TCRdb's table, derived via immunoSEQ multiplex PCR, lists solely in-frame clones and lacks some. The sample carries about 400,000 clones, around nine tenths recorded once. Material: PBMCs or T cells enriched from blood (not recorded which). Receptors originate from a woman between 50 and 59 years old who had recovered from COVID-19.

This clone is a singleton in its sample. This rearrangement joins TRBV27 to TRBJ1-6; perhaps TRBD1 as D (6 bases). Germline V gives CDR1 MNHEY, CDR2 SMNVEV (reference sequence). CDR3 length: 16 amino acids. V was shortened by 7 bases and J by 0 bases, with 13 bases between the two germline ends. Here the CDR3 reads CASTERGGSYNSPLHF. DNA of the CDR3: TGTGCCAGCACCGAACGAGGGGGCTCCTATAATTCACCCCTCCACTTT.

J is TRBJ1-6 and V is TRBV5-1; no clear D gene. The V and J ends lost 0 bases and 13 bases respectively, with 14 bases between them. CDR3 length: 14 residues. Per germline, CDR1 SGHRS and CDR2 YFSETQ. Here the CDR3 DNA reads TGCGCCAGCAGCTTGGGGGCAGCTCTTGACCCCCTCCACTTT. This codes for CASSLGAALDPLHF.

This chain's CDR3 is CASSDGTLGEKLFF. Written as DNA, the CDR3 is TGTGCCAGCAGCGACGGGACACTGGGTGAAAAACTGTTTTTT. This sequence joins TRBV11-2 and TRBJ1-4, with D perhaps TRBD1 (6 bases). This CDR3 contains 14 residues. Germline V gene data show CDR1 as SGHAT and CDR2 as FQNNGV. The V gene lost 5 bases and the J gene lost 7 bases, with 14 bases spanning the gap.

This clone showed up just a few times. The chain combines TRBV7-2 with TRBJ1-2; a possible D gene is TRBD1 (5 bases). The CDR3 length is 16 residues. CDR1 is SGHTA and CDR2 is FQGNSA in the germline V gene. Trimming removed 0 bases at V and 2 bases at J, with 13 bases between. DNA for the CDR3: TGTGCCAGCAGCTTAGCACAGGATTCGGCGAACTATGGCTACACCTTC. This translates into CASSLAQDSANYGYTF. Full variable domain (remainder filled in from reference TRBV7-2 and TRBJ1-2): GAGVSQSPSNKVTEKGKDVELRCDPISGHTALYWYRQSLGQGLEFLIYFQGNSAPDKSGLPSDRFSAERTGGSVSTLTIQRTQQEDSAVYLCASSLAQDSANYGYTFGSGTRLTVV.

The V call is TRBV6-6, the J call TRBJ1-4, with 12 bases aligning to TRBD1. The germline V gene has CDR1 MNHNY and CDR2 SVGAGI (reference sequence). The V gene end was trimmed by 5 bases and the J gene end by 9 bases; junction bases not matched to a gene: 7. There are 15 residues in the CDR3. This CDR3 reads CASSGPGTGGKKLFF. CDR3 DNA sequence: TGTGCCAGCAGTGGCCCCGGGACAGGGGGCAAAAAACTGTTTTTT.

The chain uses TRBV5-1 and TRBJ2-3, with 8 bases identical to TRBD1. Germline V gene sequence: CDR1 SGHRS, CDR2 YFSETQ. The CDR3 spans 16 residues. V shed 0 bases, J shed 0 bases, and the junction held 3 bases outside the gene matches. The CDR3 spells CASSLGTGKSTDTQYF. CDR3 in DNA: TGCGCCAGCAGCTTGGGGACAGGGAAAAGCACAGATACGCAGTATTTT.

V usage is TRBV5-4 and J usage is TRBJ2-2; maybe TRBD1 (5 bases). V was clipped by 2 bases and J by 4 bases, with 6 bases between them. CDR1 is SGHNT, CDR2 YYREEE, per germline (reference sequence). This CDR3 has 13 amino acids. CDR3 amino acids: CASSFRGTGELFF. The CDR3 nucleotides are TGTGCCAGCAGCTTTAGGGGCACCGGGGAGCTGTTTTTT.

This clone was seen a few times. This chain connects TRBV2 to TRBJ1-5; D not certain. Trimming took 5 bases from V and 7 from J, leaving 15 bases between them. The CDR3 contains 14 residues. CDR1 is SNHLY, CDR2 FYNNEI, per germline. The CDR3 loop reads CASSPQWQNQPQHF. CDR3 nucleotide sequence: TGTGCCAGCAGTCCCCAATGGCAGAACCAGCCCCAGCATTTT.

DNA of the CDR3: TGTGCCAGCAAAAATCAAAGGACAGGCATGAACACTGAAGCTTTCTTT. Protein product: CASKNQRTGMNTEAFF. The rearrangement uses TRBV19 and TRBJ1-1; 7 bases line up with TRBD1. The V and J ends lost 9 bases and 0 bases, in that order; junction bases with no gene match: 13. Germline V gene sequence: CDR1 LNHDA, CDR2 SQIVND (reference sequence). The CDR3 runs to 16 residues.

The V call is TRBV7-9, the J call TRBJ1-3, with D hard to call. V was trimmed by 3 bases and J by 0 bases, leaving 3 bases between them. Germline V gene lookup returns CDR1 SEHNR and CDR2 FQNEAQ (reference sequence). There are 13 residues in the CDR3. The DNA for the CDR3 is TGTGCCAGCAGCTTTTACTCTGGAAACACCATATATTTT. This gives the protein CASSFYSGNTIYF. Full variable domain (outside the CDR3, taken from reference TRBV7-9 and TRBJ1-3): DTGVSQNPRHKITKRGQNVTFRCDPISEHNRLYWYRQTLGQGPEFLTYFQNEAQLEKSRLLSDRFSAERPKGSFSTLEIQRTEQGDSAMYLCASSFYSGNTIYFGEGSWLTVV.

V is TRBV7-8 and J is TRBJ1-1; the D is unclear. The CDR3 has 13 residues. The germline gives CDR1 SGHVS, CDR2 FQNEAQ. Trimming shortened V by 1 base and J by 4 bases, and 7 bases separated the two germline ends. The CDR3, as DNA: TGTGCCAGCAGCTTAGGGGAGGGCACTGAAGCTTTCTTT. Protein sequence: CASSLGEGTEAFF.

V is TRBV5-8 and J is TRBJ2-1; unclear D gene. Trimming removed 4 bases from V and 4 bases from J, with 15 bases in between. The CDR3 sequence is 15 residues long. Germline V gives CDR1 SGHTS, CDR2 YDEGEE. CDR3 residues: CASSLGFVGYNEQFF. CDR3 nucleotide sequence: TGTGCCAGCAGCCTAGGATTCGTCGGGTACAATGAGCAGTTCTTC.

V is TRBV24-1 and J is TRBJ2-5, with D uncertain. V was clipped by 5 bases and J by 5 bases, with 11 bases between them. The CDR3 covers 13 residues. Germline values: CDR1 KGHDR, CDR2 SFDVKD. The CDR3 DNA sequence: TGTGCCACCAGTGCCCCTGAGGTTGAGACCCAGTACTTC. As protein: CATSAPEVETQYF.

This clone was found once. Distinct nucleotide sequences in the sample also encode this CDR3. This chain joins TRBV18 and TRBJ1-3; tentative D call: TRBD1 (6 bases). Per germline, CDR1 KGHSH and CDR2 LQKENI. V lost 3 bases and J lost 2, with 11 bases in between. CDR3 size: 15 residues. The DNA for the CDR3 is TGTGCCAGCTCACCCGACAGGTCCACTGGAAACACCATATATTTT. Protein product: CASSPDRSTGNTIYF.

The chain is built from TRBV10-3 and TRBJ1-3; a weak D match, TRBD1 (5 bases). Trimming stripped 7 bases from V and 2 bases from J, with 9 bases between. CDR3 length equals 13 residues. CDR1 and CDR2 (germline): ENHRY, SYGVKD. The CDR3 DNA reads TGTGCCATCACCAGGGAGGCTGGAAACACCATATATTTT. This gives the protein CAITREAGNTIYF.

The V gene is TRBV11-2, the J gene TRBJ1-3, with a weak D call TRBD1 (5 bases). Trimming pared 2 bases from V and 0 bases from J, leaving 20 bases between. Germline V CDR1 and CDR2: SGHAT, FQNNGV. CDR3 size: 19 residues. In DNA form, the CDR3 reads TGTGCCAGCAGCTTATATGAGGGACGGAGGGCTGACTCTGGAAACACCATATATTTT. The encoded protein is CASSLYEGRRADSGNTIYF.

The CDR3 sequence: CASSDRTGAPEAFF. CDR3 nucleotide sequence: TGTGCCAGCAGTGATCGGACAGGGGCTCCTGAAGCTTTCTTT. V and J are TRBV2 and TRBJ1-1; TRBD1 aligns across 9 bases. V lost 3 bases, J lost 6 bases, and 5 bases stayed unmatched. Germline V gene sequence: CDR1 SNHLY, CDR2 FYNNEI. The CDR3 has 14 amino acids.

The rearrangement uses TRBV5-1 and TRBJ1-3; D gene unclear. Trimming pared 2 bases from V and 0 bases from J, leaving 6 bases between. The CDR3 extends over 14 amino acids. CDR1 is SGHRS and CDR2 is YFSETQ in the germline V gene. The CDR3 coding sequence is TGCGCCAGCAGCTTCGGTATCTCTGGAAACACCATATATTTT. Its protein product is CASSFGISGNTIYF.

This clone has a single count. The rearrangement links TRBV19 to TRBJ1-4; tentative D call: TRBD1 (6 bases). The CDR3 is 17 residues long. Trimming shortened V by 3 bases and J by 5 bases, and 19 bases separated the two germline ends. Germline CDR1 and CDR2: LNHDA and SQIVND (reference sequence). Here the CDR3 reads CASSMGPTGTRNEKLFF. For the CDR3, the DNA is TGTGCCAGTAGTATGGGCCCAACCGGGACACGGAATGAAAAACTGTTTTTT.

The chain recombines TRBV5-4 with TRBJ1-1, with TRBD1 as a possible D gene (5 bases). V was clipped by 0 bases and J by 4 bases, with 13 bases between them. This CDR3 spans 15 amino acids. Germline CDR1 reads SGHNT; CDR2 reads YYREEE (reference sequence). In DNA form, the CDR3 reads TGTGCCAGCAGCTTGGGCTTGGGGCTCTCCACTGAAGCTTTCTTT. It specifies CASSLGLGLSTEAFF. Together with reference TRBV5-4 and TRBJ1-1, the CDR3 gives the full variable domain: ETGVTQSPTHLIKTRGQQVTLRCSSQSGHNTVSWYQQALGQGPQFIFQYYREEENGRGNFPPRFSGLQFPNYSSELNVNALELDDSALYLCASSLGLGLSTEAFFGQGTRLTVV.

The J gene is TRBJ1-2, the V gene TRBV28, with D hard to call. Trimming removed 7 bases from V and 2 bases from J, with 5 bases in between. Germline assignment: CDR1 MDHEN and CDR2 SYDVKM. The CDR3 has 11 amino acids. In DNA, the CDR3 is TGTGCCAGCACAGCGAACTATGGCTACACCTTC. Protein product: CASTANYGYTF.

The CDR3 loop is CASSPQGRGEQYF. The CDR3 coding sequence is TGTGCCAGCAGCCCCCAAGGGAGGGGAGAGCAGTACTTC. V and J are TRBV7-2 and TRBJ2-7; 7 nucleotides line up with TRBD2. Unmatched junction bases numbered 8, after V lost 5 bases and J lost 7 bases. Looked up from germline, CDR1 is SGHTA and CDR2 is FQGNSA. The CDR3 runs 13 residues.

The chain is built from TRBV5-5 and TRBJ1-6, with a possible D match to TRBD1 (6 bases). The V end was cut by 6 bases, the J end by 2 bases, with 12 bases between. The CDR3 length is 15 residues. Germline V gene lookup returns CDR1 SGHKS and CDR2 YYEKEE (reference sequence). The CDR3 region is CASTPGQTYNSPLHF. DNA for the CDR3: TGTGCCAGCACACCTGGACAGACCTATAATTCACCCCTCCACTTT.

The chain recombines TRBV7-6 with TRBJ2-1; TRBD2 aligns across 7 bases. CDR1 and CDR2 (germline): SGHVS, FNYEAQ. J was trimmed by 4 bases and V by 5 bases; bases with no gene match: 5. The length of the CDR3 is 14 residues. CDR3 sequence: CASSPHGGYNEQFF. DNA for the CDR3: TGTGCCAGCAGCCCTCACGGGGGGTACAATGAGCAGTTCTTC.

The rearrangement uses TRBV4-3 and TRBJ1-6; 7 nucleotides align to TRBD1. The CDR3 extends over 15 amino acids. Germline V gene sequence: CDR1 LGHNA, CDR2 YSLEER. The ends lost 0 bases at V and 6 bases at J; junction bases unmatched: 2. The CDR3 bases are TGCGCCAGCAGCCAAGATTCAGGGGGTAATTCACCCCTCCACTTT. Amino acids: CASSQDSGGNSPLHF.

The gene calls are TRBV7-3 and TRBJ1-5; D is possibly TRBD1 (6 bases). Trimming took off 5 bases at V and 0 bases at J, with 14 bases between the two ends. The germline CDR1 and CDR2 sequences are SGHTA and FQGTGA. The CDR3 length is 16 residues. The CDR3 loop reads CASSPQGPNSNQPQHF. Here the CDR3 DNA reads TGTGCCAGCAGCCCACAGGGACCCAATAGCAATCAGCCCCAGCATTTT. Full variable domain (outside the CDR3, taken from reference TRBV7-3 and TRBJ1-5): GAGVSQTPSNKVTEKGKYVELRCDPISGHTALYWYRQSLGQGPEFLIYFQGTGAADDSGLPNDRFFAVRPEGSVSTLKIQRTERGDSAVYLCASSPQGPNSNQPQHFGDGTRLSIL.

The chain is built from TRBV7-9 and TRBJ2-1; no clear D gene. CDR1 is SEHNR, CDR2 FQNEAQ, per germline (reference sequence). V was clipped by 2 bases and J by 7 bases, with 9 bases between them. The CDR3 sequence is 13 residues long. CDR3 coding DNA: TGTGCCAGCAGCTTACCAGGTGGGAATGAGCAGTTCTTC. Amino acids: CASSLPGGNEQFF.

The rearrangement joins TRBV28 to TRBJ1-4, with D unresolved. V was shortened by 5 bases and J by 9 bases, with 13 bases between the two germline ends. This CDR3 spans 13 amino acids. Germline V gene sequence: CDR1 MDHEN, CDR2 SYDVKM. As DNA, the CDR3 is TGTGCCAGCAGTCCCCCGAGTCTAAAAAAACTGTTTTTT. Translated, it gives CASSPPSLKKLFF.

The genes are TRBV18 and TRBJ1-2; 10 positions match TRBD1. There are 14 residues in the CDR3. Trimming at V came to 3 bases and at J to 8 bases, leaving 6 bases not matched to a gene. The V gene's germline CDR1 is KGHSH and CDR2 LQKENI. CDR3 in DNA: TGTGCCAGCTCACCCGGGACAGGGGCGTTCGGCTACACCTTC. Its translation is CASSPGTGAFGYTF.

This clone turned up a few times. The chain combines TRBV7-9 with TRBJ1-2; TRBD1 matches at 8 bases. CDR1 and CDR2 (germline): SEHNR, FQNEAQ (reference sequence). V gave up 1 base and J gave up 0 bases; unmatched junction bases: 10. The CDR3 has 18 residues. For the CDR3, the DNA is TGTGCCAGCAGCTTAGTCGTAGGCAGGGGGCGAGCTAACTATGGCTACACCTTC. The encoded protein is CASSLVVGRGRANYGYTF.

The chain has TRBV12-3 or TRBV12-4 and TRBJ1-1; perhaps TRBD1 as D (6 bases). This CDR3 comprises 13 residues. Trimming stripped 9 bases from V and 0 bases from J, with 11 bases between. CDR3: CASVDRLNTEAFF. In nucleotides, the CDR3 is TGTGCCAGTGTGGACAGATTGAACACTGAAGCTTTCTTT.